This T cell receptor (beta chain) was identified in a study of human T cells and chemical hapten exposure. Study-wide points: Significantly more large CDR3 similarity clusters were formed by expanded TCRs than by controls.

Time point defined: pre-sensitization, week 0. Treatment: therapeutic diphenylcyclopropenone sensitization with weekly scalp DPC. Prior to application of each patch test, blood was drawn. Alopecia patients, 18 to 70 years old and DPC-suitable, served as donors. V was trimmed by 3 bases and J by 10 bases, leaving 7 bases between them. Germline assignment: CDR1 MDHEN and CDR2 SYDVKM. This CDR3 spans 12 amino acids. TCRdb passed the RACE reads through MiXCR, listing each CDR3 protein once. Here the sample spans around 350,000 distinct CDR3 sequences, approximately 5% being singletons. This clonotype has ten or more counts. Its antigen is as yet unknown.

The receptor's source is a woman younger than 30 with alopecia areata. Some clones in this sample may be carry-over from other donors' samples. This sample comprised whole blood, obtained in connection with sensitization to the hapten diphenylcyclopropenone (DPC). V usage is TRBV28 and J usage is TRBJ1-6; D ambiguous. The CDR3: CASSLRSSPLHF. CDR3 sequence (DNA): TGTGCCAGCAGTTTGCGGAGCTCACCCCTCCACTTT. Together with reference TRBV28 and TRBJ1-6, the CDR3 gives the full variable domain: DVKVTQSSRYLVKRTGEKVFLECVQDMDHENMFWYRQDPGLGLRLIYFSYDVKMKEKGDIPEGYSVSREKKERFSLILESASTNQTSMYLCASSLRSSPLHFGNGTRLTVT.